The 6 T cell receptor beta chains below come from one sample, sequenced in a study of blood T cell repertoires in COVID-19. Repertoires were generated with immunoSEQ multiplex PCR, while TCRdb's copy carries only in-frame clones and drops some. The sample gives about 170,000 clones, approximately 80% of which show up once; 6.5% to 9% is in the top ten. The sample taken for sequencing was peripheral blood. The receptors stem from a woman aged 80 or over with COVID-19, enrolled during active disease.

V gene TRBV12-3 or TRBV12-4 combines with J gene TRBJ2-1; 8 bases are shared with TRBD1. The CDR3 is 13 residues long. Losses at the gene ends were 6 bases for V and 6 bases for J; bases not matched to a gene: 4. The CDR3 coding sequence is TGTGCCAGCAGCCCACAGGGGGGCAATGAGCAGTTCTTC. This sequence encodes CASSPQGGNEQFF.

The CDR3 sequence is CASSLGGRVDTQYF. As DNA, the CDR3 is TGTGCCAGCAGCTTAGGCGGGAGGGTAGATACGCAGTATTTT. The chain uses TRBV7-8 and TRBJ2-3; 9 nucleotides match TRBD2. The length of the CDR3 is 14 residues. Germline V CDR1 and CDR2: SGHVS, FQNEAQ. Trimming cost V 1 base and J 5 bases; bases outside gene matches: 1.

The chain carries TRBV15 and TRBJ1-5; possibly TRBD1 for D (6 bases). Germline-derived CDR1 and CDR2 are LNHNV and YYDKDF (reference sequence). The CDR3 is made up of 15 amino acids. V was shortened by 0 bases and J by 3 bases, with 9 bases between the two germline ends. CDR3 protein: CATSRDGGANQPQHF. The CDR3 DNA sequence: TGTGCCACCAGCAGAGATGGGGGGGCCAATCAGCCCCAGCATTTT.

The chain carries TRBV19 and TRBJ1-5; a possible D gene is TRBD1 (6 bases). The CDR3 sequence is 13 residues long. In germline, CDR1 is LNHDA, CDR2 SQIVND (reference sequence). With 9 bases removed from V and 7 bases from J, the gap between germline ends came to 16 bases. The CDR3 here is CASIGQTEQPQHF. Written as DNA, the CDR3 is TGTGCCAGCATAGGACAGACTGAACAGCCCCAGCATTTT. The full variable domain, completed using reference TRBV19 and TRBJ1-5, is DGGITQSPKYLFRKEGQNVTLSCEQNLNHDAMYWYRQDPGQGLRLIYYSQIVNDFQKGDIAEGYSVSREKKESFPLTVTSAQKNPTAFYLCASIGQTEQPQHFGDGTRLSIL.

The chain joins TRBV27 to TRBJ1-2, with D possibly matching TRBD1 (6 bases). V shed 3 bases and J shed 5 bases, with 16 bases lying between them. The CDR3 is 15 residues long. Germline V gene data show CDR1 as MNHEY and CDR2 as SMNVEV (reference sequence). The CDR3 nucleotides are TGTGCCAGCAGTTTCTTACCTAGGGGGGGGTATGGCTACACCTTC. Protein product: CASSFLPRGGYGYTF.

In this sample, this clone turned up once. DNA for the CDR3: TGCGCCACCCAAACATCAGGGGTATATGGAAACACCATATATTTT. Amino acid sequence: CATQTSGVYGNTIYF. The chain is built from TRBV5-1 and TRBJ1-3, with D possibly TRBD1 on 6 matching bases. The CDR3 contains 15 residues. V was shortened by 9 bases and J by 3 bases, with 19 bases between the two germline ends. Germline V gives CDR1 SGHRS, CDR2 YFSETQ.